The 11 T cell receptor beta chains listed next were all sequenced from one sample in a study of cytomegalovirus exposure and HLA in healthy donors. Both 60 Vbeta primers and 13 Jbeta primers went into the PCR. Profiling relied on immunoSEQ multiplex PCR, and the TCRdb table lists in-frame clones only, not all of them. Seen here are tens of thousands of clones, approximately 80% observed once, and the top ten hold around 2.5%. The sequenced sample was PBMCs. The origin of the receptors is a man aged 25 to 40 in good health and CMV-seronegative.

This clone was picked up one time. This chain uses TRBV14 with TRBJ2-7; D not resolved. The CDR3 spans 12 residues. The V and J ends lost 2 bases and 4 bases respectively, with 6 bases between them. Germline CDR1 SGHDN, CDR2 FVKESK. For the CDR3, the DNA is TGTGCCAGCAGCCAATACAGTTACGAGCAGTACTTC. Its translation is CASSQYSYEQYF.

This rearrangement joins TRBV18 to TRBJ1-2; D may be TRBD1 (6 bases). Germline CDR1 reads KGHSH; CDR2 reads LQKENI. This CDR3 is built from 16 residues. The germline V and J ends were trimmed by 2 bases and 2 bases, with 15 bases remaining between them. The CDR3 DNA reads as TGTGCCAGCTCACCATCGGTCCCAGGACAGAACTATGGCTACACCTTC. Residues: CASSPSVPGQNYGYTF.

The chain links TRBV7-2 to TRBJ2-7; D might be TRBD2 (5 bases). The V gene lost 7 bases and the J gene lost 6 bases, with 16 bases spanning the gap. The V gene's germline CDR1 is SGHTA and CDR2 FQGNSA. There are 13 residues in the CDR3. CDR3 nucleotides: TGTGCCAGCACCTGGGAGCAGCATGGCGAGCAGTACTTC. It encodes CASTWEQHGEQYF.

In its sample, this clone was seen a few times. The J gene is TRBJ1-1, the V gene TRBV18; maybe TRBD1 (5 bases). V shed 6 bases and J shed 1 base, with 9 bases lying between them. The germline V gene encodes CDR1 KGHSH and CDR2 LQKENI. The CDR3 extends over 13 amino acids. CDR3 sequence (DNA): TGTGCCAGCTCTTCACAGGAGAACACTGAAGCTTTCTTT. Protein sequence: CASSSQENTEAFF.

The chain carries TRBV7-6 and TRBJ2-3; possibly TRBD2 for D (5 bases). The V gene lost 4 bases and the J gene lost 0 bases, with 11 bases spanning the gap. This CDR3 region has 15 residues. Germline V lookup: CDR1 SGHVS, CDR2 FNYEAQ. CDR3 residues: CASSYSGESTDTQYF. DNA of the CDR3: TGTGCCAGCAGCTACTCCGGGGAAAGCACAGATACGCAGTATTTT.

This chain joins TRBV11-3 and TRBJ2-5; 8 nucleotides line up with TRBD1. J was trimmed by 1 base and V by 0 bases; bases with no gene match: 1. The CDR3 is 15 residues long. Per germline, CDR1 SGHNT and CDR2 YENEEA. The CDR3 bases are TGTGCCAGCAGCTTAGACGGGACAGGCCAAGAGACCCAGTACTTC. It translates to CASSLDGTGQETQYF.

The chain couples TRBV6-5 to TRBJ1-3; D possibly corresponds to TRBD1 (5 bases). Germline values: CDR1 MNHEY, CDR2 SVGAGI. V gave up 1 base and J gave up 0 bases, with 10 bases separating them. The length of the CDR3 is 16 residues. For the CDR3, the DNA is TGTGCCAGCAGTTACTTCCCAGACAGCTCTGGAAACACCATATATTTT. This translates into CASSYFPDSSGNTIYF.

The chain joins TRBV11-2 to TRBJ1-3; 8 positions match TRBD1. Germline loops: CDR1 SGHAT, CDR2 FQNNGV. The CDR3 is 16 amino acids. With V trimmed by 5 bases and J by 1 base, 7 bases remained unmatched. The CDR3 is CASSPRTGRSGNTIYF. CDR3 bases: TGTGCCAGCAGCCCCAGGACAGGGCGGTCTGGAAACACCATATATTTT.

The chain recombines TRBV27 with TRBJ1-1; D unclear. The CDR3 sequence is 15 residues long. Germline loops: CDR1 MNHEY, CDR2 SMNVEV (reference sequence). Trimming removed 4 bases at V and 0 bases at J, with 12 bases between. CDR3 nucleotides: TGTGCCAGCAGTTCGTCGGGGAATTTGAACACTGAAGCTTTCTTT. This encodes CASSSSGNLNTEAFF.

This chain joins TRBV11-2 and TRBJ2-5; D possibly corresponds to TRBD1 (6 bases). From germline, CDR1 is SGHAT and CDR2 FQNNGV. Trimming pared 5 bases from V and 2 bases from J, leaving 15 bases between. The CDR3 extends over 15 amino acids. The CDR3 loop is CASSPSGERQETQYF. The CDR3 region has the DNA TGTGCCAGCAGCCCCTCAGGGGAGAGGCAAGAGACCCAGTACTTC.

This clone was seen only a few times. The chain couples TRBV6-6 to TRBJ1-1; D perhaps matches TRBD1 (5 bases). V was trimmed by 8 bases and J by 7 bases, leaving 20 bases between them. The CDR3 length is 14 residues. Germline CDR1 and CDR2: MNHNY and SVGAGI (reference sequence). In DNA form, the CDR3 reads TGTGCCAGCTCAGTTTCGTTTGGGGGGAATGAAGCTTTCTTT. Protein sequence: CASSVSFGGNEAFF.